Below, one TCR beta chain is given with its context. The data were obtained in a study of blood T cells in healthy people across ages. A sample-barcoded 5' primer and a J-beta primer mix were used in a second PCR of about 6 to 11 cycles. A single record per CDR3 protein comes from TCRdb applying MiXCR to the 5' RACE reads. The sample yields roughly 800,000 distinct CDR3 sequences, around a quarter seen once. This CDR3 has 12 residues. Germline CDR1 MGHRA, CDR2 YSYEKL. Trimming removed 6 bases from V and 8 bases from J, with 13 bases in between. The data were also submitted as part of a second study, on T cells of mothers and their children. That work contributes: The entire RNA extract went into cDNA synthesis at about 1.5 ug per 15 ul. Thymic selection molds TCR recombination output in a comparable way in related and unrelated pairs.

Source material: blood. This TCR came from a boy aged 5-17 years in good health. This chain uses TRBV4-1 with TRBJ1-1; D is unclear. The CDR3 loop reads CASSDPVGEAFF. DNA for the CDR3: TGCGCCAGCAGTGACCCCGTCGGGGAAGCTTTCTTT.